Below are 32 T cell receptor beta chains sequenced from a single sample in a study of cytomegalovirus exposure and HLA in healthy donors. Measured with immunoSEQ multiplex PCR; TCRdb has only the in-frame clones, and not every one. Of approximately 99,000 clones in the sample, approximately 85% were seen once. The sequencing sample was made of PBMCs. The receptors were sampled from a woman aged 18-29 years in good health and CMV-seronegative.

This clone has only a few counts. This rearrangement joins TRBV19 to TRBJ1-1, with 7 bases matching TRBD1. Germline values: CDR1 LNHDA, CDR2 SQIVND (reference sequence). The CDR3 loop spans 14 amino acids. The V and J ends lost 10 bases and 1 base, in that order; junction bases with no gene match: 9. CDR3: CATLPTGSNTEAFF. The CDR3 DNA is TGTGCCACCCTCCCGACAGGGTCGAACACTGAAGCTTTCTTT.

The rearrangement uses TRBV23-1 and TRBJ1-4, with D perhaps TRBD1 (6 bases). TRBV23-1 belongs to the ORF category, with a function that is uncertain. This CDR3 spans 16 amino acids. Trimming removed 4 bases from V and 4 bases from J, with 16 bases in between. CDR3 DNA: TGCGCCAGCAGTCCCTACTCGACAGGCGGTAATGAAAAACTGTTTTTT. This codes for CASSPYSTGGNEKLFF.

This rearrangement joins TRBV5-4 to TRBJ2-7; 12 nucleotides agree with TRBD1. The V segment lost 3 bases and the J segment 2 bases; nucleotides outside the gene matches: 9. This CDR3 has 17 residues. Per the germline V gene, CDR1 is SGHNT and CDR2 is YYREEE (reference sequence). CDR3 nucleotide sequence: TGTGCCAGCAGCTCTAACCCCGGGACAGGGGGCGCCTACGAGCAGTACTTC. Translated, it gives CASSSNPGTGGAYEQYF.

This clone has more than one count but fewer than ten. The rearrangement uses TRBV4-1 and TRBJ1-5; no firm D call. Per the germline V gene, CDR1 is MGHRA and CDR2 is YSYEKL. The CDR3 is made up of 15 amino acids. V lost 1 base to trimming and J lost 2 bases, with 9 bases between them. CDR3 nucleotides: TGCGCCAGCAGCCAAGGAGTTGTCGGCAATCAGCCCCAGCATTTT. It is translated as CASSQGVVGNQPQHF.

J is TRBJ2-3 and V is TRBV6-4; D is possibly TRBD1 (6 bases). V was pared by 4 bases and J by 3 bases, with 8 bases between. Looked up from germline, CDR1 is MRHNA and CDR2 is SNTAGT. This CDR3 comprises 13 residues. The CDR3 DNA reads TGTGCCAGCAGTGGGACAGCAACAGATACGCAGTATTTT. Translated: CASSGTATDTQYF.

The V gene is TRBV7-6, the J gene TRBJ1-1; D is ambiguous. Germline lookup yields CDR1 SGHVS and CDR2 FNYEAQ. The length of the CDR3 is 14 residues. V lost 3 bases to trimming and J lost 1 base, with 9 bases between them. CDR3 sequence reads: CASSFDPGNTEAFF. CDR3 coding DNA: TGTGCCAGCAGCTTCGACCCAGGGAACACTGAAGCTTTCTTT.

V usage is TRBV5-1 and J usage is TRBJ2-7; D remains unclear. Germline V gene sequence: CDR1 SGHRS, CDR2 YFSETQ. This CDR3 is built from 10 residues. V was clipped by 2 bases and J by 6 bases, with 3 bases between them. CDR3 in DNA: TGCGCCAGCAGCTTCGGCGAGCAGTACTTC. Amino acid sequence: CASSFGEQYF.

V is TRBV4-1 and J is TRBJ2-1; D may be TRBD2 (6 bases). Trimming removed 1 base from V and 10 bases from J, with 8 bases in between. Germline lookup yields CDR1 MGHRA and CDR2 YSYEKL. The CDR3 spans 12 residues. Here the CDR3 reads CASSQAGVEQFF. CDR3 nucleotides: TGCGCCAGCAGCCAAGCGGGGGTCGAGCAGTTCTTC.

V usage is TRBV28 and J usage is TRBJ2-7, with 9 bases identical to TRBD1. The ends lost 6 bases at V and 5 bases at J; junction bases unmatched: 8. The CDR3 has 14 residues. Per the germline V gene, CDR1 is MDHEN and CDR2 is SYDVKM. The CDR3 DNA is TGTGCCAGCAGCCAACAGGGGGCACGGAACGAGCAGTACTTC. It is translated as CASSQQGARNEQYF.

The V call is TRBV7-2, the J call TRBJ1-2, with 7 bases fitting TRBD1. CDR3 length equals 15 residues. Per the germline V gene, CDR1 is SGHTA and CDR2 is FQGNSA. Trimming took 1 base from V and 7 from J; bases not matched to a gene: 9. CDR3 in amino acids: CASSLVPGPGGGYTF. The DNA for the CDR3 is TGTGCCAGCAGCTTAGTGCCAGGGCCAGGGGGTGGCTACACCTTC.

The chain joins TRBV6-5 to TRBJ1-2, with 7 bases fitting TRBD1. CDR1 and CDR2 (germline): MNHEY, SVGAGI. Losses at the gene ends were 10 bases for V and 1 base for J; bases not matched to a gene: 6. This CDR3 contains 13 residues. The CDR3 here is CATGGQYNYGYTF. CDR3 nucleotides: TGTGCCACCGGGGGACAGTATAACTATGGCTACACCTTC.

The V gene is TRBV28, the J gene TRBJ2-3; D is possibly TRBD2 (7 bases). The germline gives CDR1 MDHEN, CDR2 SYDVKM. This CDR3 is 16 amino acids long. V lost 3 bases and J 2 bases, leaving 15 bases between the germline ends. Here the CDR3 reads CASSLGGGRNTDTQYF. CDR3 coding DNA: TGTGCCAGCAGTTTGGGGGGGGGCCGAAACACAGATACGCAGTATTTT.

A remark on this clone: One end of the junction varies from germline; a read error may be responsible. The chain joins TRBV18 to TRBJ2-3; D unclear. The germline CDR1 and CDR2 sequences are KGHSH and LQKENI. CDR3 length equals 13 residues. The CDR3 here is CASSPNRGDTQYF. CDR3 DNA: TGTGCCAGTTCACCGAATAGAGGAGATACGCAGTATTTT.

The rearrangement links TRBV6-1 to TRBJ1-1; maybe TRBD1 (6 bases). The V gene's germline CDR1 is MNHNS and CDR2 SASEGT. The CDR3 spans 12 residues. The V end lost 8 bases, the J end lost 4 bases, and 11 bases lay between the germline ends. The CDR3 loop reads CASPAGATEAFF. The CDR3 DNA reads as TGTGCCAGCCCGGCGGGGGCCACTGAAGCTTTCTTT.

The chain links TRBV10-3 to TRBJ2-5; 10 nucleotides line up with TRBD2. The length of the CDR3 is 16 residues. Germline V lookup: CDR1 ENHRY, CDR2 SYGVKD. V lost 2 bases and J lost 4; bases outside the gene matches: 7. CDR3 DNA sequence: TGTGCCATCAGTGAGGGAGCTAGCGGGGGAGTAGAGACCCAGTACTTC. Residues: CAISEGASGGVETQYF.

The chain links TRBV30 to TRBJ1-5; D might be TRBD1 (6 bases). Per the germline V gene, CDR1 is GTSNPN and CDR2 is SVGIG (reference sequence). Trimming cost V 5 bases and J 6 bases, with 11 bases left between them. CDR3 size: 12 residues. The chain's CDR3 is CAWGTWAQPQHF. The CDR3 bases are TGTGCCTGGGGGACATGGGCTCAGCCCCAGCATTTT. Variable domain in full (rest from reference TRBV30 and TRBJ1-5): SQTIHQWPATLVQPVGSPLSLECTVEGTSNPNLYWYRQAAGRGLQLLFYSVGIGQISSEVPQNLSASRPQDRQFILSSKKLLLSDSGFYLCAWGTWAQPQHFGDGTRLSIL.

The chain couples TRBV28 to TRBJ2-7, with D perhaps TRBD1 (6 bases). V shed 6 bases and J shed 0 bases, with 15 bases lying between them. The CDR3 extends over 15 amino acids. Germline CDR1 reads MDHEN; CDR2 reads SYDVKM. This CDR3 is CASRHRDTSSYEQYF. As DNA, the CDR3 is TGTGCCAGCAGACACCGGGACACGAGCTCCTACGAGCAGTACTTC. The variable domain in full, with the rest retrieved from reference TRBV28 and TRBJ2-7, is DVKVTQSSRYLVKRTGEKVFLECVQDMDHENMFWYRQDPGLGLRLIYFSYDVKMKEKGDIPEGYSVSREKKERFSLILESASTNQTSMYLCASRHRDTSSYEQYFGPGTRLTVT.

The J gene is TRBJ2-7, the V gene TRBV9; D might be TRBD2 (7 bases). There are 15 residues in the CDR3. V was shortened by 2 bases and J by 3 bases, with 15 bases between the two germline ends. Per the germline V gene, CDR1 is SGDLS and CDR2 is YYNGEE. As DNA, the CDR3 is TGTGCCAGCAGCGTGGCGGGGGCCCCGAACTACGAGCAGTACTTC. It yields the protein CASSVAGAPNYEQYF.

The rearrangement links TRBV5-1 to TRBJ2-1, with 7 bases lining up with TRBD1. The CDR3 is 11 residues long. Trimming took 0 bases from V and 12 from J; bases not matched to a gene: 0. Germline V gives CDR1 SGHRS, CDR2 YFSETQ. For the CDR3, the DNA is TGCGCCAGCAGCTTGGGGGACAGGCAGTTCTTC. This encodes CASSLGDRQFF.

This clone came up once. V is TRBV25-1 and J is TRBJ1-4; TRBD1 aligns across 7 bases. The V and J ends lost 5 bases and 0 bases, in that order; junction bases with no gene match: 6. Germline-derived CDR1 and CDR2 are MGHDK and SYGVNS. The CDR3 loop spans 16 amino acids. CDR3 DNA: TGTGCCAGCAGTCGGGGACAGAAACCAACTAATGAAAAACTGTTTTTT. Residues: CASSRGQKPTNEKLFF.

The rearrangement links TRBV5-1 to TRBJ2-2, with TRBD2 matching 9 bases. The V gene's germline CDR1 is SGHRS and CDR2 YFSETQ. The CDR3 sequence is 16 residues long. V gave up 7 bases and J gave up 6 bases; unmatched junction bases: 13. The CDR3 here is CASSRGGGGDAGELFF. CDR3 bases: TGCGCCAGCTCCCGAGGCGGGGGGGGTGACGCCGGGGAGCTGTTTTTT.

The rearrangement links TRBV19 to TRBJ1-2; D may be TRBD1 (5 bases). Trimming took 2 bases from V and 4 from J, leaving 14 bases between them. There are 15 residues in the CDR3. Germline V lookup: CDR1 LNHDA, CDR2 SQIVND (reference sequence). CDR3 region: CASSISKGRGYGYTF. Written as DNA, the CDR3 is TGTGCCAGTAGTATATCGAAGGGGCGAGGCTATGGCTACACCTTC. Looking up the rest from reference TRBV19 and TRBJ1-2 gives the full variable domain: DGGITQSPKYLFRKEGQNVTLSCEQNLNHDAMYWYRQDPGQGLRLIYYSQIVNDFQKGDIAEGYSVSREKKESFPLTVTSAQKNPTAFYLCASSISKGRGYGYTFGSGTRLTVV.

This clone was observed a few times. The gene calls are TRBV7-2 and TRBJ2-7, with D possibly matching TRBD2 (6 bases). The germline V gene has CDR1 SGHTA and CDR2 FQGNSA. V was shortened by 5 bases and J by 4 bases, with 12 bases between the two germline ends. The CDR3 totals 13 residues. CDR3 residues: CASSAGLVYEQYF. The CDR3 DNA sequence: TGTGCCAGCAGCGCGGGACTGGTTTACGAGCAGTACTTC.

The chain joins TRBV27 to TRBJ2-7; D remains ambiguous. With 3 bases removed from V and 6 bases from J, the gap between germline ends came to 12 bases. The CDR3 has 13 residues. The germline V gene encodes CDR1 MNHEY and CDR2 SMNVEV (reference sequence). DNA of the CDR3: TGTGCCAGCAGTTTCGTCTATACTGGCGAGCAGTACTTC. It codes for CASSFVYTGEQYF.

V usage is TRBV4-1 and J usage is TRBJ1-3, with D perhaps TRBD1 (6 bases). The germline V gene has CDR1 MGHRA and CDR2 YSYEKL. The germline V and J ends were trimmed by 2 bases and 4 bases, with 12 bases remaining between them. This CDR3 is 15 amino acids long. As DNA, the CDR3 is TGCGCCAGCAGCCAACTTACAGGGCCCGGAAACACCATATATTTT. It codes for CASSQLTGPGNTIYF.

A single count supports this clone. The V call is TRBV19, the J call TRBJ2-7, with TRBD1 matching 11 bases. Germline V gene lookup returns CDR1 LNHDA and CDR2 SQIVND (reference sequence). The J segment lost 4 bases and the V segment lost 5 bases, leaving 10 bases of the junction unmatched. The CDR3 runs 16 residues. CDR3 coding DNA: TGTGCCAGTAGTCCTCCGACCGGGACAGGGGGTTACGAGCAGTACTTC. As protein: CASSPPTGTGGYEQYF.

In this sample, this clone turned up a few times. The chain links TRBV27 to TRBJ1-6; 7 bases agree with TRBD1. The CDR3 runs to 15 residues. With 2 bases clipped from V and 10 bases from J, the junction kept 8 bases outside the gene matches. From germline, CDR1 is MNHEY and CDR2 SMNVEV (reference sequence). CDR3 protein: CASSLQGVPWSPLHF. CDR3 bases: TGTGCCAGCAGTTTACAGGGGGTCCCTTGGTCACCCCTCCACTTT.

This chain joins TRBV29-1 and TRBJ2-7, with 8 bases that match TRBD1. This CDR3 contains 15 residues. The ends lost 1 base at V and 6 bases at J; junction bases unmatched: 11. Germline V gene sequence: CDR1 SQVTM, CDR2 ANQGSEA. The CDR3 reads CSVEVPGTGTGEQYF. CDR3 coding DNA: TGCAGCGTTGAAGTCCCCGGGACAGGAACAGGCGAGCAGTACTTC.

A few counts support this clone. The genes are TRBV19 and TRBJ2-7, with D tentatively TRBD1 (6 bases). Trimming stripped 5 bases from V and 5 bases from J, with 13 bases between. Looked up from germline, CDR1 is LNHDA and CDR2 is SQIVND (reference sequence). The CDR3 contains 13 residues. This chain's CDR3 is CASSVSGDNEQYF. CDR3 nucleotide sequence: TGTGCCAGTAGTGTTTCAGGGGACAACGAGCAGTACTTC.

The table lists this clone with a few counts. The chain joins TRBV9 to TRBJ1-1; D remains unclear. V was cut by 5 bases and J by 4 bases, with 9 bases left in between. CDR1 is SGDLS, CDR2 YYNGEE, per germline. The CDR3 loop spans 12 amino acids. The CDR3 reads CASSPIPTEAFF. The DNA of the CDR3 is TGTGCCAGCAGTCCTATCCCCACTGAAGCTTTCTTT.

The V call is TRBV12-5, the J call TRBJ2-3; 10 bases align to TRBD1. Germline V lookup: CDR1 LGHNT, CDR2 FRNRAP. Unmatched junction bases numbered 15, after V lost 5 bases and J lost 4 bases. The CDR3 consists of 18 residues. CDR3 protein: CASGRSPSGTGESDTQYF. The DNA for the CDR3 is TGTGCTAGTGGTCGATCCCCAAGCGGGACAGGGGAATCAGATACGCAGTATTTT.

V and J are TRBV9 and TRBJ2-2; 9 nucleotides match TRBD2. Trimming cost V 3 bases and J 5 bases; bases outside gene matches: 5. CDR1 and CDR2 (germline): SGDLS, YYNGEE. The length of the CDR3 is 15 residues. As DNA, the CDR3 is TGTGCCAGCAGCGGTAGCGGGGGCGATACCGGGGAGCTGTTTTTT. It codes for CASSGSGGDTGELFF.